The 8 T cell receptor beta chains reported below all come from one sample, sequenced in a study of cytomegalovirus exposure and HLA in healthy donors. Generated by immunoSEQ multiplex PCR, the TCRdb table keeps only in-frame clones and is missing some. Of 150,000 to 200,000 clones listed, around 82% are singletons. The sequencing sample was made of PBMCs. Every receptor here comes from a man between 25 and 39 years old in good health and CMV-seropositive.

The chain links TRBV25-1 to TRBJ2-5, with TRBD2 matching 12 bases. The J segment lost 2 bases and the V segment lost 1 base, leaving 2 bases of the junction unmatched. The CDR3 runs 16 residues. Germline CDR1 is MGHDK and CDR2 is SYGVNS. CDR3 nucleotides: TGTGCCAGCAGTGAATGGCTAGCGGGGGGGCAAGAGACCCAGTACTTC. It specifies CASSEWLAGGQETQYF.

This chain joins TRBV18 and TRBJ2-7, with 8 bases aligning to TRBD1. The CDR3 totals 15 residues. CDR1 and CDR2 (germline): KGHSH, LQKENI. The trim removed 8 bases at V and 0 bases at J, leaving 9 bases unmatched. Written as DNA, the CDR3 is TGTGCCAGCGCCACCGGGACAGGCGTCTCCTACGAGCAGTACTTC. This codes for CASATGTGVSYEQYF.

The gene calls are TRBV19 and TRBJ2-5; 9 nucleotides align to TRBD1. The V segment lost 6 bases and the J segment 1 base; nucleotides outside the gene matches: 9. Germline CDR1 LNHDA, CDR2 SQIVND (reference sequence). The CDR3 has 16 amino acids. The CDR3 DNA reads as TGTGCCAGTAGACCGAAGGACAGGGGAGGCCAAGAGACCCAGTACTTC. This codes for CASRPKDRGGQETQYF.

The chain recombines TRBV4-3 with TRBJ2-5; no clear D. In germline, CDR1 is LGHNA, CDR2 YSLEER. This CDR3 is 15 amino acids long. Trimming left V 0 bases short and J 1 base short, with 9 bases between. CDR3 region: CASSQETLTQETQYF. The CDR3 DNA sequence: TGCGCCAGCAGCCAAGAGACATTGACCCAAGAGACCCAGTACTTC.

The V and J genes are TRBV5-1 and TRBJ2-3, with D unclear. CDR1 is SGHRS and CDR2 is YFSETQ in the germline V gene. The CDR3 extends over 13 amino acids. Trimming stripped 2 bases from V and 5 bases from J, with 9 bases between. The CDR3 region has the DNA TGCGCCAGCAGCTTTAACCTAGGAGATACGCAGTATTTT. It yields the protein CASSFNLGDTQYF.

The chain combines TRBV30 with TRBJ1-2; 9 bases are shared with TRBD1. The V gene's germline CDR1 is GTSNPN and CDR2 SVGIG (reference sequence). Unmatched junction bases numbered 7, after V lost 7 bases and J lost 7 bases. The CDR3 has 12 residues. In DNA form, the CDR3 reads TGTGCCTTGGACAGGGGATTTTTTGGCTACACCTTC. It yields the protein CALDRGFFGYTF.

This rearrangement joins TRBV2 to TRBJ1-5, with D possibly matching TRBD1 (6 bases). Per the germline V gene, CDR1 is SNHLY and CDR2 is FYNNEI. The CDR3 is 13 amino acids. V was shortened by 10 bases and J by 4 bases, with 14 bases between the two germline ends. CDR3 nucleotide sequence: TGTGCCACCCTCGGGACACTTAATCAGCCCCAGCATTTT. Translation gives CATLGTLNQPQHF.

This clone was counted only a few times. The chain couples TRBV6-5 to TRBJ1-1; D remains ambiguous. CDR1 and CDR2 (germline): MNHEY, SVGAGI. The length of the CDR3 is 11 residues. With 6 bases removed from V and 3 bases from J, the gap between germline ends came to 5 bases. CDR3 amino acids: CASRDYTEAFF. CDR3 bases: TGTGCCAGCAGGGACTACACTGAAGCTTTCTTT.